This T cell receptor (beta chain) appears in the sequencing data of a study of patients and donors after allogeneic stem cell transplantation. V gave up 2 bases and J gave up 4 bases, with 12 bases separating them. Per germline, CDR1 SGHRS and CDR2 YFSETQ. The CDR3 is 14 amino acids. TCRdb re-called the RT-PCR reads with MiXCR, one entry per CDR3 protein. Here the sample spans about 160,000 distinct CDR3 sequences, roughly 24% being singletons. Material: blood, either unsorted or a sorted T cell fraction (not recorded which). The V call is TRBV5-1, the J call TRBJ1-1; no firm D call. The source of this sequence is a human donor who was either an allogeneic HSCT recipient or a stem cell or donor lymphocyte infusion donor (not recorded which). It is not recorded whose cells these are; they may come from a transplant donor. CDR3 amino acids: CASSFLYGTTEAFF. The CDR3 DNA follows: TGCGCCAGCAGCTTCCTTTACGGAACCACTGAAGCTTTCTTT.